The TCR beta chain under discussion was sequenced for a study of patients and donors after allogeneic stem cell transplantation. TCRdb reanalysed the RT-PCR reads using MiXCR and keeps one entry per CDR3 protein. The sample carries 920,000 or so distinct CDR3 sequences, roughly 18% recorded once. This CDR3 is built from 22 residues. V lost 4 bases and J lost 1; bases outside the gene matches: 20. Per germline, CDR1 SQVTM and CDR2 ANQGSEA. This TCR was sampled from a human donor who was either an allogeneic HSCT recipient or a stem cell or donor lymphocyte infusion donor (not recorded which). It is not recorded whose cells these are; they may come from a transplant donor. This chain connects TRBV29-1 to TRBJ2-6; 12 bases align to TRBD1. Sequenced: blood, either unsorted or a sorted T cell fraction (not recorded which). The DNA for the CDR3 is TGCAGCGTTGTTAGGGTACGGGACAGGGGGCCTGGGGGTGCTTCTGGGGCCAACGTCCTGACTTTC. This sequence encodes CSVVRVRDRGPGGASGANVLTF.